This T cell receptor beta chain was found in a study of CD8 T cells in Susac syndrome. About the study: Among the Susac syndrome patients who underwent sequencing, more than 5 had clinically active disease, while under 10 of them were in remission. Broader study findings: None of the CD4+ T cell repertoires in Susac syndrome showed clonal expansion.

Concerning this clonotype: What it recognizes is unknown.

TEMRA cells were FACS-enriched, while CD8+ and CD4+ T cells were negatively isolated. Germline V gene data show CDR1 as GTSNPN and CDR2 as SVGIG (reference sequence). V dropped 2 bases and J dropped 7 bases, with 14 bases sitting between them. The CDR3 is made up of 13 amino acids. An input of about 0.45 to 1 ug of RNA was subjected to reverse transcription using random hexamers. Amplification of TCR beta CDR3 by immunoSEQ multiplex PCR spanned 54 Vbeta and 13 Jbeta. MiXCR, applied by TCRdb to the immunoSEQ multiplex PCR reads, yields one record per CDR3 protein. This table holds around 150,000 distinct CDR3 sequences, over 90% found once.

The chain couples TRBV30 to TRBJ1-1; unclear D gene. The material sequenced was CD4+ T cells from PBMCs. The receptor's source is a human donor with Susac syndrome. CDR3 region: CAWSNLLNGEAFF. The CDR3 DNA is TGTGCCTGGAGTAACCTCCTTAATGGTGAAGCTTTCTTT. Full variable domain (outside the CDR3, taken from reference TRBV30 and TRBJ1-1): SQTIHQWPATLVQPVGSPLSLECTVEGTSNPNLYWYRQAAGRGLQLLFYSVGIGQISSEVPQNLSASRPQDRQFILSSKKLLLSDSGFYLCAWSNLLNGEAFFGQGTRLTVV.